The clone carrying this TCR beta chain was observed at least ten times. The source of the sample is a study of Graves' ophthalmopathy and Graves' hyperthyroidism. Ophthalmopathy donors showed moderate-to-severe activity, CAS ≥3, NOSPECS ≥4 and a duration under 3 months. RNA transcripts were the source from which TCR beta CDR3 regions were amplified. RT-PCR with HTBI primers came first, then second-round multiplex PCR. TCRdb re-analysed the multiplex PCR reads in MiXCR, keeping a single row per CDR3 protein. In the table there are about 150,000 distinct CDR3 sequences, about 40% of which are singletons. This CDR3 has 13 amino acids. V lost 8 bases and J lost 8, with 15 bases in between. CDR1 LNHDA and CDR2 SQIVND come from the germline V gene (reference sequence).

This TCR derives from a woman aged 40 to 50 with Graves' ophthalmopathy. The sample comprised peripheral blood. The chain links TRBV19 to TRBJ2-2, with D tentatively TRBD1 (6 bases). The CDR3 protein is CASGGEGPGELFF. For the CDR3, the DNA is TGTGCCAGTGGGGGCGAGGGACCTGGGGAGCTGTTTTTT.